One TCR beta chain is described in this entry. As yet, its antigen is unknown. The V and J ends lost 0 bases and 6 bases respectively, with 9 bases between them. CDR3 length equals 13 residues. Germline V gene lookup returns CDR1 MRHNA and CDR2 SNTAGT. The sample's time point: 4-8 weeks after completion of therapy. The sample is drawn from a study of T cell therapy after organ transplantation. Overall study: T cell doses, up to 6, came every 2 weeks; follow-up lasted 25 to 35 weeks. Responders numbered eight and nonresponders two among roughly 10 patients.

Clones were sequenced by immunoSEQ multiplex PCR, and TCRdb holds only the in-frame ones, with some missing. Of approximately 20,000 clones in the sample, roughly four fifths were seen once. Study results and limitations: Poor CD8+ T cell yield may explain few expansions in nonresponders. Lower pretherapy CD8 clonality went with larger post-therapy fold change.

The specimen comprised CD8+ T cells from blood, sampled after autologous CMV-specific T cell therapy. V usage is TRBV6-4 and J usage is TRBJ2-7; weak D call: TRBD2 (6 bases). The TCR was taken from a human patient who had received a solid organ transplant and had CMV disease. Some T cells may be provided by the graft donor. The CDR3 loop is CASSDSEEGEQYF. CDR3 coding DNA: TGTGCCAGCAGTGACTCTGAGGAGGGCGAGCAGTACTTC.